Reported below is one T cell receptor (beta chain). As yet, its antigen is unknown. The CDR3 totals 17 residues. V was pared by 0 bases and J by 0 bases, with 9 bases between. Per the germline V gene, CDR1 is LGHDT and CDR2 is YNNKEL (reference sequence). These data are taken from a study of blood T cells in healthy people across ages. Donors gave 8.5 to 10 milliliters of peripheral blood apiece. For the second PCR, which ran for roughly 7 to 11 cycles, a sample-barcoded 5' primer and a J-beta primer mix were used. TCRdb recomputed calls from the 5' RACE reads with MiXCR, one row per CDR3 protein. This table holds around 900,000 distinct CDR3 sequences, about 30% found once. Study-level findings and limits: In long-lived donors, naive CD4+ cell counts and diversity exceeded those of aged donors. With donor CMV status unknown, expanded clonotype changes were possibly confounded.

This sequence was found in a woman older than 75 in good health. Sequenced input: blood. The rearrangement uses TRBV3-1 and TRBJ2-6, with TRBD1 as a possible D gene (6 bases). DNA of the CDR3: TGTGCCAGCAGCCAAGATTTAGGGGGCTCTGGGGCCAACGTCCTGACTTTC. Protein sequence: CASSQDLGGSGANVLTF.